This T cell receptor beta chain was observed in a study of beta chain features in type 1 diabetes. Study conclusions and caveats: Among patients with Type 1 diabetes, TCRB CDR3s were moderately but significantly shorter in every one of the four CD4+ subsets. A definitive answer on HLA type influencing TCRB rearrangement was not reached here. More deletions and fewer insertions at VDJ junctions were seen in type 1 diabetes patients.

Germline V gene lookup returns CDR1 MDHEN and CDR2 SYDVKM. V lost 5 bases and J 10 bases, leaving 14 bases between the germline ends. The CDR3 consists of 12 residues. This clone was seen a handful of times. Antigen unknown. Expressed TCRB transcripts were sequenced because the entire RNA isolate underwent reverse transcription. Profiled with immunoSEQ multiplex PCR; TCRdb holds only in-frame clones, not every one. In the table there are about 390,000 clones, 9.5% to 10% of which are singletons. This sequence was found in a man aged 30 to 45 with type 1 diabetes. The sequenced sample consisted of central memory CD4+ T cells from blood. The chain couples TRBV28 to TRBJ1-1; D is unresolved. Here the CDR3 reads CASSPRTVVAFF. The CDR3, as DNA: TGTGCCAGCAGTCCTCGGACGGTAGTAGCTTTCTTT.